The entry below describes one T cell receptor beta chain. Its antigen is currently unknown. The PCR contained 60 Vbeta and 13 Jbeta primers. Data came from immunoSEQ multiplex PCR; TCRdb stores just in-frame clones and leaves some out. The table lists more than 200,000 clones, almost 80% of them singletons. The record originates from a study of cytomegalovirus exposure and HLA in healthy donors. Findings and caveats of the study: Researchers catalogued approximately 160 TCR beta chains as cytomegalovirus-associated.

The V end was cut by 4 bases, the J end by 3 bases, with 12 bases between. CDR3 length: 15 amino acids. Per the germline V gene, CDR1 is MGHDK and CDR2 is SYGVNS. The chain joins TRBV25-1 to TRBJ2-2; tentatively, D is TRBD2 (5 bases). This TCR came from a man aged 18 to 30 in good health and CMV-seronegative. Sample: PBMCs. Written as DNA, the CDR3 is TGTGCCAGCAGTGTCGGGGTAGACTACACCGGGGAGCTGTTTTTT. It specifies CASSVGVDYTGELFF.